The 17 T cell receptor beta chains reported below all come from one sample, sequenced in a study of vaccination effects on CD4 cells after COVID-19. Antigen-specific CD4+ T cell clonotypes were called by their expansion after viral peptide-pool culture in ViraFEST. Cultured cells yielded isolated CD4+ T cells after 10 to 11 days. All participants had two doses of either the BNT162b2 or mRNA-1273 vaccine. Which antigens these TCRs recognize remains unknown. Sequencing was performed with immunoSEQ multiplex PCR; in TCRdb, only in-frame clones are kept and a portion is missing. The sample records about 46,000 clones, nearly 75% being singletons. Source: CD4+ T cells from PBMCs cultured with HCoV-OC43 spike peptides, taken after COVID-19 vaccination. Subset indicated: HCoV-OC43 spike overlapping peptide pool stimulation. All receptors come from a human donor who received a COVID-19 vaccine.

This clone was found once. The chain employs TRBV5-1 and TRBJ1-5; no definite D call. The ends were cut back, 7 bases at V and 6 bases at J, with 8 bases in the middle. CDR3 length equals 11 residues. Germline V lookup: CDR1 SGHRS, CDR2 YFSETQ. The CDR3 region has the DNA TGCGCCAGCGCTCGGCTTCAGCCCCAGCATTTT. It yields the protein CASARLQPQHF.

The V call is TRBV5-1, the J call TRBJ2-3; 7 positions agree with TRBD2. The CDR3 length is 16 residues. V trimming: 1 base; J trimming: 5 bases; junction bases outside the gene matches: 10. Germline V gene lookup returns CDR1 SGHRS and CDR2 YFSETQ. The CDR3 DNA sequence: TGCGCCAGCAGCTTGACCCTGGGGGGGGGAGGAGATACGCAGTATTTT. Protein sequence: CASSLTLGGGGDTQYF.

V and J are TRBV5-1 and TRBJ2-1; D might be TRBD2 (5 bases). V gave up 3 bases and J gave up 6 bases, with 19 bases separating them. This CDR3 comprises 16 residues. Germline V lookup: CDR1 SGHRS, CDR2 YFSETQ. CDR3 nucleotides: TGCGCCAGCAGCTCCAAGAGCGGACTGAGAGGCAATGAGCAGTTCTTC. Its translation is CASSSKSGLRGNEQFF.

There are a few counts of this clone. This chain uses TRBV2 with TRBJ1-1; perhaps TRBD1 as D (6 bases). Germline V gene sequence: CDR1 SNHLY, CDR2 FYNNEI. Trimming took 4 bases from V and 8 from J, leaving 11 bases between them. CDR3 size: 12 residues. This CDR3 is CASSGDTLEAFF. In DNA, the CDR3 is TGTGCCAGCAGTGGGGACACCCTCGAAGCTTTCTTT.

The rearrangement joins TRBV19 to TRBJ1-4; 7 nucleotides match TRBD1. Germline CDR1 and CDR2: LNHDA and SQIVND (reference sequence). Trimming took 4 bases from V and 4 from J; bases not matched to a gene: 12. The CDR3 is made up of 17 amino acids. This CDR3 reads CASSRGRAQGYNEKLFF. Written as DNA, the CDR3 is TGTGCCAGTAGTAGGGGGCGGGCACAGGGGTATAATGAAAAACTGTTTTTT.

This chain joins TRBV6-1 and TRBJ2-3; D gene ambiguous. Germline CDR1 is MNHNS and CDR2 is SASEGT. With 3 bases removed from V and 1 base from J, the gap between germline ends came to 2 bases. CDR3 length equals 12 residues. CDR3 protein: CASSDGTDTQYF. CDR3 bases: TGTGCCAGCAGTGACGGCACAGATACGCAGTATTTT.

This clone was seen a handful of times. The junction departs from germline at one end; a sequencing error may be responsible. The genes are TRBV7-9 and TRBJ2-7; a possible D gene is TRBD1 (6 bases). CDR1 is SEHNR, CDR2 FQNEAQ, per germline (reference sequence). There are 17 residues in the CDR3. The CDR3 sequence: CASSLAITGTNSYEQYF. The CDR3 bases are TGTGCCAGCAGCCTAGCAATAACCGGGACAAACTCCTACGAGCAGTACTTC.

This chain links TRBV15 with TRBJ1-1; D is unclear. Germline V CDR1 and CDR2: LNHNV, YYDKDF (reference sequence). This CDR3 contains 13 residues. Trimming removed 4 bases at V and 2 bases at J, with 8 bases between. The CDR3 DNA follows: TGTGCCACCAGCATAGACCCAAACACTGAAGCTTTCTTT. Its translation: CATSIDPNTEAFF.

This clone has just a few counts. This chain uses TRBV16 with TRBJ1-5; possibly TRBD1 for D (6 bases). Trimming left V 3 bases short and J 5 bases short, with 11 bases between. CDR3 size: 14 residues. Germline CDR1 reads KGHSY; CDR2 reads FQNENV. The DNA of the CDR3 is TGTGCCAGCAGCCAGCAACAGGGTTATCAGCCCCAGCATTTT. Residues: CASSQQQGYQPQHF.

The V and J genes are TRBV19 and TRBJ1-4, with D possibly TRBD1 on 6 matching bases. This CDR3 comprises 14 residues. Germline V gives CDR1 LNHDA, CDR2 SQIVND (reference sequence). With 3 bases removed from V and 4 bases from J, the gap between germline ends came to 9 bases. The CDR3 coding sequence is TGTGCCAGTAGTATGGACAGAAATAATGAAAAACTGTTTTTT. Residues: CASSMDRNNEKLFF. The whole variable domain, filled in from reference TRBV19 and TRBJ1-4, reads DGGITQSPKYLFRKEGQNVTLSCEQNLNHDAMYWYRQDPGQGLRLIYYSQIVNDFQKGDIAEGYSVSREKKESFPLTVTSAQKNPTAFYLCASSMDRNNEKLFFGSGTQLSVL.

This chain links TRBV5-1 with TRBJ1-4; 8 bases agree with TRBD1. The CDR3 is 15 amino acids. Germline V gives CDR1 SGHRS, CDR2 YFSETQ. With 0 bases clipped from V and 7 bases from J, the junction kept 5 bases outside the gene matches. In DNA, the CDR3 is TGCGCCAGCAGCTTGGCCGGGACAGGAGGTGAAAAACTGTTTTTT. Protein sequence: CASSLAGTGGEKLFF.

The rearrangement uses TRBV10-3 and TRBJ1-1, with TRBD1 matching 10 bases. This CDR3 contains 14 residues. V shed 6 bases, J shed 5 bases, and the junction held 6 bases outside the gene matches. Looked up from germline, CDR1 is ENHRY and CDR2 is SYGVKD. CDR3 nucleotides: TGTGCCATCAGACCGGGACAGGGGAGGACTGAAGCTTTCTTT. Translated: CAIRPGQGRTEAFF.

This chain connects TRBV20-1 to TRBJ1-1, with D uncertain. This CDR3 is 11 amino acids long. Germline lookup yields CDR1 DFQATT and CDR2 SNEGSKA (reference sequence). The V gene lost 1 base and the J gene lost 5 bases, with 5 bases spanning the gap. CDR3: CSARVFTEAFF. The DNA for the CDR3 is TGCAGTGCTAGAGTATTTACTGAAGCTTTCTTT.

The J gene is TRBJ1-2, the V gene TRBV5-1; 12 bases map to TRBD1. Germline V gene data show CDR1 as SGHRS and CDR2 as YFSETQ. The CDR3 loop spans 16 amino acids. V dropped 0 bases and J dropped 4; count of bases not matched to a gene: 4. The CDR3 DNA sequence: TGCGCCAGCAGCTTGGCCCCGGGACAGGGGGCCTATGGCTACACCTTC. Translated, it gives CASSLAPGQGAYGYTF.

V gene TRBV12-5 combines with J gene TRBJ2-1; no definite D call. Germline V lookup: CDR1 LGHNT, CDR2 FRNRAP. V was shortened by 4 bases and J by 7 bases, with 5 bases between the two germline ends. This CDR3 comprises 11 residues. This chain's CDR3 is CASGSLNEQFF. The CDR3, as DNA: TGTGCTAGTGGTTCCCTTAATGAGCAGTTCTTC.

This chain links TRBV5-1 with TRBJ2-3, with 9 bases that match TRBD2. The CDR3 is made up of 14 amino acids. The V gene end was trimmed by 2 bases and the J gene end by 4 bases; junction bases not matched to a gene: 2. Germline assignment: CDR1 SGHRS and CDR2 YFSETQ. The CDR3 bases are TGCGCCAGCAGCTTAGGCGGGGGGGCAGATACGCAGTATTTT. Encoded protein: CASSLGGGADTQYF.

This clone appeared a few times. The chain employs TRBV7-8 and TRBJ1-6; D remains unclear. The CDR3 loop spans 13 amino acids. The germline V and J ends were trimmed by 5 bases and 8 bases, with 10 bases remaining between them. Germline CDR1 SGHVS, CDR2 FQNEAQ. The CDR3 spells CASSPPHDSPLHF. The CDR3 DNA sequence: TGTGCCAGCAGCCCCCCCCACGATTCACCCCTCCACTTT.